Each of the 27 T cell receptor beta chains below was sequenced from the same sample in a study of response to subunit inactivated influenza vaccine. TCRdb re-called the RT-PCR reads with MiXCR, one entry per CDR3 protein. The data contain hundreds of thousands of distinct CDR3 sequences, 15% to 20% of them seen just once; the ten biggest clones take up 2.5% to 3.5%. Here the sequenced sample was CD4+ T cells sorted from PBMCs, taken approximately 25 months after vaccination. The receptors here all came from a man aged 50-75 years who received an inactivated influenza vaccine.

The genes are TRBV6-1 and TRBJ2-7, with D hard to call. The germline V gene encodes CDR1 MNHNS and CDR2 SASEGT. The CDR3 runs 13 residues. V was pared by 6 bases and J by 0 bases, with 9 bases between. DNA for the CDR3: TGTGCCAGCAGGGCCACCAGCTCCTACGAGCAGTACTTC. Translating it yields CASRATSSYEQYF.

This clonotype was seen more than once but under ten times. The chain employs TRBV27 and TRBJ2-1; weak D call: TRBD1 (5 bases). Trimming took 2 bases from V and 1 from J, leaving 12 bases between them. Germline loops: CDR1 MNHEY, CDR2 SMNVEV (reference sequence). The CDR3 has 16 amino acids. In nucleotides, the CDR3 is TGTGCCAGCAGTTTAAAGGGGTTACCTTCCTACAATGAGCAGTTCTTC. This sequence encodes CASSLKGLPSYNEQFF.

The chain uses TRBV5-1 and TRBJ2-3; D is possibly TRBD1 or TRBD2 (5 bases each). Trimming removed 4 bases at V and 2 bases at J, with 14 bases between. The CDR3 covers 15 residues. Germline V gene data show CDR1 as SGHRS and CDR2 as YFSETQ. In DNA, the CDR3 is TGCGCCAGCAGCCCGGGGCCCACCCACACAGATACGCAGTATTTT. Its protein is CASSPGPTHTDTQYF.

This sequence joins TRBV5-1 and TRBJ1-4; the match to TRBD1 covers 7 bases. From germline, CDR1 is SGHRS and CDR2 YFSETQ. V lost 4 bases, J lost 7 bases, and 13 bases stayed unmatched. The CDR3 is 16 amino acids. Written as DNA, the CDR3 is TGCGCCAGCAGCGCACGACCGGGACAGCCGGGTGAAAAACTGTTTTTT. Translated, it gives CASSARPGQPGEKLFF.

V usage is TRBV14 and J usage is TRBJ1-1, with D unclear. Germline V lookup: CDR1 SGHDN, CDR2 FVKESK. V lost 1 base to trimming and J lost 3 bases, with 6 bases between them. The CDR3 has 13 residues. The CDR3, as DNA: TGTGCCAGCAGCCAAGGGATCGACACTGAAGCTTTCTTT. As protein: CASSQGIDTEAFF.

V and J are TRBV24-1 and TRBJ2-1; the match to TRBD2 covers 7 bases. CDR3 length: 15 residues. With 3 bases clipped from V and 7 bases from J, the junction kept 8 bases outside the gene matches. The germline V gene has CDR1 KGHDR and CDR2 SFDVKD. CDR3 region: CATSDRVGGVNEQFF. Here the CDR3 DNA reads TGTGCCACCAGTGATCGGGTGGGGGGGGTAAATGAGCAGTTCTTC.

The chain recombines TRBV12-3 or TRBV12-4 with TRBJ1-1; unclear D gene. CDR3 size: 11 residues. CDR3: CASQTNTEAFF. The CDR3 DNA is TGTGCGTCCCAAACCAACACTGAAGCTTTCTTT.

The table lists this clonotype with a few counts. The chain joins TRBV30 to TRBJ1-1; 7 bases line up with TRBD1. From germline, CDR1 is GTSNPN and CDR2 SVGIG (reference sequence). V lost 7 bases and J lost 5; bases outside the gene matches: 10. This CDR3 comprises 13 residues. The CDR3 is CALPRRGGTEAFF. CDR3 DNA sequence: TGTGCCTTACCCCGCAGGGGGGGAACTGAAGCTTTCTTT.

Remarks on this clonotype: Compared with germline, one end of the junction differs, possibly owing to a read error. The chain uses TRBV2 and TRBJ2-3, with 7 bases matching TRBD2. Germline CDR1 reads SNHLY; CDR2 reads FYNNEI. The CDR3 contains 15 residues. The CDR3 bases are TGTGCCAGCGCAGCTCTTCGCCGGGGGGAAGATATGCAGTATTTT. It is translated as CASAALRRGEDMQYF.

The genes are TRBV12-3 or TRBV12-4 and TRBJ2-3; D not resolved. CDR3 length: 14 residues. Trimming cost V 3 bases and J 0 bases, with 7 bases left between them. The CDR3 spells CASSLTRSTDTQYF. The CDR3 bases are TGTGCCAGCAGTTTGACCCGGAGCACAGATACGCAGTATTTT.

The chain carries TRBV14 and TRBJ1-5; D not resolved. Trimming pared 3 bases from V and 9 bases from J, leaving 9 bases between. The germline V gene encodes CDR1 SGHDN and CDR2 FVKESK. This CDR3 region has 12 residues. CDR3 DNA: TGTGCCAGCAGCCAGGCCGCCGGGCCCCAGCATTTT. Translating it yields CASSQAAGPQHF.

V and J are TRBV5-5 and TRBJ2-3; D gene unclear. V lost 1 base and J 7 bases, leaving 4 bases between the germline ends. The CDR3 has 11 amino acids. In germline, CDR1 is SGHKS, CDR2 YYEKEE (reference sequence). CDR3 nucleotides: TGTGCCAGCAGCTTGAGGTATACGCAGTATTTT. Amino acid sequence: CASSLRYTQYF. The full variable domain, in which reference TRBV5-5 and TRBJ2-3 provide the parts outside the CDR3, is DAGVTQSPTHLIKTRGQQVTLRCSPISGHKSVSWYQQVLGQGPQFIFQYYEKEERGRGNFPDRFSARQFPNYSSELNVNALLLGDSALYLCASSLRYTQYFGPGTRLTVL.

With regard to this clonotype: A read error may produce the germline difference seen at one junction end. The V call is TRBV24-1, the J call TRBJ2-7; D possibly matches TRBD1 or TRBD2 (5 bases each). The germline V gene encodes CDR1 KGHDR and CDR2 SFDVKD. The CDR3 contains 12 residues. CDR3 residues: CATSGDRYEQDF. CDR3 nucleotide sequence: TGTGCCACCAGCGGGGACCGCTACGAGCAGGACTTC.

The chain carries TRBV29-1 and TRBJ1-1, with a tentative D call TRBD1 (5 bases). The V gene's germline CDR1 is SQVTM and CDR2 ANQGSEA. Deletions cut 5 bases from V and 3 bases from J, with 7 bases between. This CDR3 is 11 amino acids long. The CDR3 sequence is CSVRGYTEAFF. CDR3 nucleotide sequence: TGCAGCGTTCGGGGCTACACTGAAGCTTTCTTT.

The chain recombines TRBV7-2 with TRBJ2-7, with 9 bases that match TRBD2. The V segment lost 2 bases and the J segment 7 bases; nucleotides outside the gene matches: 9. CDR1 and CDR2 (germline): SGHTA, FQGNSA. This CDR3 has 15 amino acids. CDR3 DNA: TGTGCCAGCAGCTTAATGATAGCGGGGGAGGGAGAGCAGTACTTC. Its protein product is CASSLMIAGEGEQYF.

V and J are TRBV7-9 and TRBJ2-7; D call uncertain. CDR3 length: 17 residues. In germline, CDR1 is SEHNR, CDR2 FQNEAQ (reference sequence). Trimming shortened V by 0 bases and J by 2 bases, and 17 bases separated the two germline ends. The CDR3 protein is CASSLARGPRSAYEQYF. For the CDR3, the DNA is TGTGCCAGCAGCTTAGCTCGTGGGCCTCGCTCCGCCTACGAGCAGTACTTC.

The CDR3 DNA reads as TGTGCCAGCAGTTCCCTCAGGACAGGGGGACGAGATACGCAGTATTTT. This gives the protein CASSSLRTGGRDTQYF. The rearrangement uses TRBV6-2 or TRBV6-3 and TRBJ2-3, with 10 bases lining up with TRBD1. The CDR3 is made up of 16 amino acids. Trimming cost V 4 bases and J 5 bases; bases outside gene matches: 9. Germline lookup yields CDR1 MNHEY and CDR2 SVGEGT.

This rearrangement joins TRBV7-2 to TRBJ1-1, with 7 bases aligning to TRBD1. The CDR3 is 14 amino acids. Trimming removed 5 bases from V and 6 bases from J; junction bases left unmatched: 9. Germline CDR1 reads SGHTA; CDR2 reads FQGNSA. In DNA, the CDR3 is TGTGCCAGCAGCCCAAGACAGGGCAACCCTGAAGCTTTCTTT. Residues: CASSPRQGNPEAFF.

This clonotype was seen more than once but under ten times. CDR3 bases: TGTGCCAGCAGTTACGCCCCTGTGATAGGGGGTATCTACGAGCAGTACTTC. Translating gives CASSYAPVIGGIYEQYF. The chain uses TRBV6-5 and TRBJ2-7; the D gene is possibly TRBD1 (6 bases). The CDR3 runs to 17 residues. V was shortened by 2 bases and J by 3 bases, with 20 bases between the two germline ends. The germline V gene encodes CDR1 MNHEY and CDR2 SVGAGI.

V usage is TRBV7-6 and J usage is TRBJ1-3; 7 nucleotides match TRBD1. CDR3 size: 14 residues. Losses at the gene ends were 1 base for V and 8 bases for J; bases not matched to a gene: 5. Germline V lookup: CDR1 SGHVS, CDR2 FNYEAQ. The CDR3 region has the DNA TGTGCCAGCAGCTTAGGACAGGGCCGAGACACCATATATTTT. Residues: CASSLGQGRDTIYF.

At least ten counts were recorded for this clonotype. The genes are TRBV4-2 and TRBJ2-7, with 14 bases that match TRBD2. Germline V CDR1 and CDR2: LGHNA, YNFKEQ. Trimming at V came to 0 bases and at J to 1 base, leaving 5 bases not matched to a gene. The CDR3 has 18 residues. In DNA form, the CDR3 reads TGTGCCAGCAGCCAAGAGGGGACTAGCGGGAGTTATTCCTACGAGCAGTACTTC. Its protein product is CASSQEGTSGSYSYEQYF.

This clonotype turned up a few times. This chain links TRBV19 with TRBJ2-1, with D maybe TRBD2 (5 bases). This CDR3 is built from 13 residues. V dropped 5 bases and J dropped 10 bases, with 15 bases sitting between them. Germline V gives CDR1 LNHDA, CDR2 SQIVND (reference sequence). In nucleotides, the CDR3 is TGTGCCAGTAGTGCGGAGCGGTTGGGGGAGCAGTTCTTC. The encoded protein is CASSAERLGEQFF.

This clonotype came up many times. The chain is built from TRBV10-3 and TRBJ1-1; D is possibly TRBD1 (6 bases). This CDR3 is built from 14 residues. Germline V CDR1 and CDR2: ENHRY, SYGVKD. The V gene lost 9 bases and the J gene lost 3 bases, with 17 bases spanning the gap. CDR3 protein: CAIRPHQGHTEAFF. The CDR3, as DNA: TGTGCCATTCGCCCGCACCAGGGGCACACTGAAGCTTTCTTT.

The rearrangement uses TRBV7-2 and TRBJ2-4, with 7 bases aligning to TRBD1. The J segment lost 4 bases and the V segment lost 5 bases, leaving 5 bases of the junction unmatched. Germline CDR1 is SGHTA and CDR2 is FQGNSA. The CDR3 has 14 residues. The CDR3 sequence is CASSLDREKNIQYF. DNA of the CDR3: TGTGCCAGCAGCCTCGACAGGGAGAAAAACATTCAGTACTTC. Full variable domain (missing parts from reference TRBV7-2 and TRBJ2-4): GAGVSQSPSNKVTEKGKDVELRCDPISGHTALYWYRQSLGQGLEFLIYFQGNSAPDKSGLPSDRFSAERTGGSVSTLTIQRTQQEDSAVYLCASSLDREKNIQYFGAGTRLSVL.

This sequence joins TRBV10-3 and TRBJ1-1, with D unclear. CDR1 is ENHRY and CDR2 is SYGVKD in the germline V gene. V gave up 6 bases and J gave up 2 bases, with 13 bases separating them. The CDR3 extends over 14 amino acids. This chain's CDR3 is CAISQAQLNTEAFF. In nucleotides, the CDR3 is TGTGCCATCAGCCAAGCACAGCTAAACACTGAAGCTTTCTTT.

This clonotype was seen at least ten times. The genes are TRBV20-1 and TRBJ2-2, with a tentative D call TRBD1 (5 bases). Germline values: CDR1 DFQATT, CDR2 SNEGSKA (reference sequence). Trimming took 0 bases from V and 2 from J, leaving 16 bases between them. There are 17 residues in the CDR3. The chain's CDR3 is CSARDPLDSRNTGELFF. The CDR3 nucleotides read TGCAGTGCTAGAGACCCTCTTGACAGCCGAAACACCGGGGAGCTGTTTTTT.

This CDR3 is CSAVTGTSGYEQYF. The CDR3 nucleotides read TGCAGTGCTGTCACCGGGACTAGCGGCTACGAGCAGTACTTC. V gene TRBV20-1 combines with J gene TRBJ2-7; 11 nucleotides agree with TRBD2. Germline lookup yields CDR1 DFQATT and CDR2 SNEGSKA (reference sequence). Trimming took 5 bases from V and 3 from J; bases not matched to a gene: 6. The CDR3 consists of 14 residues.